The present T cell receptor beta chain was sequenced within a study of blood T cells in healthy people across ages. Study results and limitations: As naive T cell percentage varied, TCR beta diversity correlated strongly with it.

This clonotype has just a few counts. No antigen is known for it. The second PCR ran about 6 to 12 cycles with a sample-barcoded 5' primer and J-beta primers. Each cDNA molecule was tagged by a template-switch adaptor with 12 random nucleotides. TCRdb used MiXCR to reprocess the 5' RACE reads, holding one entry per CDR3 protein. The table records under 950,000 distinct CDR3 sequences, 22% of them present only once. Every donor contributed roughly 10 milliliters of peripheral blood by blood draw. This clonotype was obtained from a man in his 70s in good health. Specimen: blood.

CDR3 protein: CASSLAGRVGADTQYF. The CDR3 DNA is TGCGCCAGCAGCTTGGCTGGAAGAGTTGGCGCAGATACGCAGTATTTT. This chain uses TRBV5-1 with TRBJ2-3; D remains unclear. The CDR3 is 16 residues long. The V gene lost 0 bases and the J gene lost 4 bases, with 15 bases spanning the gap. CDR1 and CDR2 from the germline V gene are SGHRS and YFSETQ.